The TCR beta chain described here comes from a study of blood T cell repertoires in COVID-19. Study overall: The United States, Italy and Spain supplied acute and convalescent COVID-19 samples.

The CDR3 totals 15 residues. With 5 bases clipped from V and 5 bases from J, the junction kept 10 bases outside the gene matches. Germline CDR1 PRHDT, CDR2 FYEKMQ (reference sequence). This clone is a singleton in its sample. The repertoire was sequenced with immunoSEQ multiplex PCR; TCRdb's copy has only in-frame clones and lacks some. This table holds approximately 73,000 clones, 80% to 90% found once. Sequenced sample: peripheral blood. The chain carries TRBV13 and TRBJ2-5, with 8 bases matching TRBD2. The TCR comes from a man at least 80 years old with acute or convalescent COVID-19. CDR3 nucleotides: TGTGCCAGCAGCACCACGGCGGGGGGCCGGGAGACCCAGTACTTC. This translates into CASSTTAGGRETQYF. Together with reference TRBV13 and TRBJ2-5, the CDR3 gives the full variable domain: AAGVIQSPRHLIKEKRETATLKCYPIPRHDTVYWYQQGPGQDPQFLISFYEKMQSDKGSIPDRFSAQQFSDYHSELNMSSLELGDSALYFCASSTTAGGRETQYFGPGTRLLVL.